Shown below are 7 T cell receptor beta chains from a single sample sequenced in a study of beta chain features in type 1 diabetes. As every portion of the isolated RNA was reverse transcribed, the sequencing read expressed TCRB transcripts. Only in-frame clones appear in the TCRdb table, and some are missing; sequencing was by immunoSEQ multiplex PCR. The table includes about 250,000 clones, approximately 14% detected once. The sample comprised naive CD4+ T cells from blood. These receptors originate from a woman aged 40-49 years in good health.

The chain couples TRBV4-1 to TRBJ2-5; 7 nucleotides align to TRBD1. Per the germline V gene, CDR1 is MGHRA and CDR2 is YSYEKL. V dropped 3 bases and J dropped 2; count of bases not matched to a gene: 3. This CDR3 is built from 14 residues. This chain's CDR3 is CASSQGQQQETQYF. The CDR3 DNA reads TGCGCCAGCAGCCAGGGACAGCAACAAGAGACCCAGTACTTC.

The chain has TRBV7-2 and TRBJ2-5; 11 bases agree with TRBD1. The CDR3 has 14 amino acids. The germline gives CDR1 SGHTA, CDR2 FQGNSA. V trimming: 8 bases; J trimming: 4 bases; junction bases outside the gene matches: 6. The CDR3 DNA reads TGTGCCAGCGGTCCGGGACAGGGGGGAGAGACCCAGTACTTC. This gives the protein CASGPGQGGETQYF.

This clone was seen a few times. The chain's CDR3 is CASSAGLGTDTQYF. CDR3 sequence (DNA): TGTGCCAGTAGTGCAGGGTTGGGCACAGATACGCAGTATTTT. This chain joins TRBV19 and TRBJ2-3; D possibly corresponds to TRBD1 (5 bases). The CDR3 is 14 residues long. Germline CDR1 and CDR2: LNHDA and SQIVND (reference sequence). Trimming stripped 5 bases from V and 1 base from J, with 10 bases between.

The chain is built from TRBV7-9 and TRBJ2-7, with TRBD1 matching over 8 bases. This CDR3 is built from 15 residues. J lost 3 bases, V lost 5 bases, and 9 bases had no gene match. Germline CDR1 is SEHNR and CDR2 is FQNEAQ (reference sequence). Here the CDR3 DNA reads TGTGCCAGCAGCCCCAGGGGGCTCATCTACTACGAGCAGTACTTC. Translated: CASSPRGLIYYEQYF. The whole variable domain, filled in from reference TRBV7-9 and TRBJ2-7, reads DTGVSQNPRHKITKRGQNVTFRCDPISEHNRLYWYRQTLGQGPEFLTYFQNEAQLEKSRLLSDRFSAERPKGSFSTLEIQRTEQGDSAMYLCASSPRGLIYYEQYFGPGTRLTVT.

The J gene is TRBJ1-4, the V gene TRBV11-2; 10 bases fit TRBD1. Germline CDR1 reads SGHAT; CDR2 reads FQNNGV. J gave up 5 bases and V 3 bases, and 0 bases lay outside the gene matches. The CDR3 spans 14 residues. CDR3 sequence reads: CASSLGQGNEKLFF. CDR3 in DNA: TGTGCCAGCAGCTTGGGACAGGGGAATGAAAAACTGTTTTTT.

The chain links TRBV10-3 to TRBJ2-3, with D perhaps matching TRBD1 (6 bases). Germline assignment: CDR1 ENHRY and CDR2 SYGVKD. The CDR3 consists of 17 residues. Trimming pared 0 bases from V and 0 bases from J, leaving 13 bases between. CDR3 in amino acids: CAISESSGQGSTDTQYF. The CDR3 bases are TGTGCCATCAGTGAGTCGTCGGGGCAGGGGAGCACAGATACGCAGTATTTT.

The V gene is TRBV14, the J gene TRBJ2-2; possibly TRBD1 for D (5 bases). The V gene's germline CDR1 is SGHDN and CDR2 FVKESK. Trimming left V 5 bases short and J 5 bases short, with 15 bases between. The CDR3 spans 15 residues. CDR3 in amino acids: CASSKTRVRTGELFF. CDR3 in DNA: TGTGCCAGCAGCAAGACCAGGGTACGGACCGGGGAGCTGTTTTTT.